This TCR beta chain appears in the sequencing data of a study of molecular identifiers for immune sequencing clone quantification. For the study at large: Four portions were sequenced after RNA from about 20,000 or 100,000 naive CD8 cells was split five ways in replicates. The study, taken as a whole, reports: Clones of above 20 RNA copies carried over 97% of effector molecules; in naive cells they carried under 1%.

V lost 1 base, J lost 3 bases, and 11 bases lay in between. Germline values: CDR1 SGHDT, CDR2 YYEEEE. This CDR3 spans 15 amino acids. One entry per CDR3 protein, called by TCRdb with MiXCR from the PCR reads. The repertoire holds hundreds of thousands of distinct CDR3 sequences, with around 25% as singletons. Libraries of naive CD8 cells were prepared from about 20,000 to 1,000,000 sorted cells using 10%, 30% or 50% RNA. Based on a CD8+CD4-CCR7+CD45RA+ profile, naive CD8 T cells were sorted. Comment on this clonotype: As yet, its antigen is unknown.

The chain recombines TRBV5-6 with TRBJ1-5, with no clear D. The TCR comes from a human donor in good health. Some libraries in this study had Jurkat cell RNA spiked in. Sequencing was carried out using naive CD8+ T cells from blood, with Jurkat cell RNA spiked in. Subset in this sample: FACS-sorted CD8+CD4-CCR7+CD45RA+ naive T cells. CDR3 nucleotide sequence: TGTGCCAGCAGCTTGACACATAATAACAATCAGCCCCAGCATTTT. Translating gives CASSLTHNNNQPQHF.